One and the same sample provided the 20 T cell receptor beta chains below, sequenced in a study of control samples from healthy donors and cancer patients (dated by TCRdb to about 2020). Library generation was performed with the immunoSEQ multiplex PCR assay. The source is immuneACCESS, and TCRdb retained only in-frame sequences with V and J called. Part of the clones is not carried over; for the studies checked, unresolved V genes explain less than half of this, and the remainder is unexplained. For this sample the table gives some 120,000 clones, of which around 93% were detected only once. The biggest ten clones account for around 8.9% of the sample. Sequencing input: blood. These receptors all come from a young man in good health.

The chain combines TRBV2 with TRBJ2-7; tentative D call: TRBD2 (6 bases). Trimming took 6 bases from V and 5 from J, leaving 17 bases between them. CDR1 is SNHLY, CDR2 FYNNEI, per germline. The CDR3 contains 14 residues. Written as DNA, the CDR3 is TGTGCCAGCAGCCCCACGGGGCTAGCGCACGAGCAGTACTTC. Its translation: CASSPTGLAHEQYF.

This chain connects TRBV2 to TRBJ1-1, with TRBD1 matching 7 bases. Unmatched junction bases numbered 9, after V lost 6 bases and J lost 5 bases. The CDR3 totals 14 residues. Germline loops: CDR1 SNHLY, CDR2 FYNNEI. In nucleotides, the CDR3 is TGTGCCAGCAGCGGTGACAGGGCGAGGACTGAAGCTTTCTTT. Amino acid sequence: CASSGDRARTEAFF.

The V and J genes are TRBV11-1 and TRBJ1-1; D is undetermined. Germline V gene sequence: CDR1 SGHAT, CDR2 FQDESV (reference sequence). The CDR3 runs 13 residues. Trimming removed 5 bases from V and 1 base from J, with 8 bases in between. DNA of the CDR3: TGTGCCAGCAGCCGAACGACGAACACTGAAGCTTTCTTT. The encoded protein is CASSRTTNTEAFF. The variable domain in full, with the rest retrieved from reference TRBV11-1 and TRBJ1-1, is EAEVAQSPRYKITEKSQAVAFWCDPISGHATLYWYRQILGQGPELLVQFQDESVVDDSQLPKDRFSAERLKGVDSTLKIQPAELGDSAMYLCASSRTTNTEAFFGQGTRLTVV.

This chain joins TRBV9 and TRBJ1-5; D call uncertain. Germline lookup yields CDR1 SGDLS and CDR2 YYNGEE. Trimming stripped 3 bases from V and 8 bases from J, with 18 bases between. This CDR3 comprises 15 residues. CDR3: CASSAGPRGREPQHF. CDR3 bases: TGTGCCAGCAGCGCCGGCCCCCGGGGTAGAGAGCCCCAGCATTTT.

The V call is TRBV5-1, the J call TRBJ1-2; a possible D gene is TRBD1 (6 bases). Germline V gene sequence: CDR1 SGHRS, CDR2 YFSETQ. The CDR3 length is 14 residues. Trimming stripped 1 base from V and 4 bases from J, with 11 bases between. The CDR3 reads CASSLNRDTYGYTF. For the CDR3, the DNA is TGCGCCAGCAGCTTGAACAGGGACACCTATGGCTACACCTTC.

This chain links TRBV3-1 (or the pseudogene TRBV3-2) with TRBJ2-4; D is unclear. The germline V gene encodes CDR1 LGHDT and CDR2 YNNKEL (reference sequence). V gave up 3 bases and J gave up 0 bases, with 6 bases separating them. CDR3 size: 14 residues. CDR3 DNA sequence: TGTGCCAGCAGCCACGCACTAGCCAAAAACATTCAGTACTTC. Amino acid sequence: CASSHALAKNIQYF.

The chain has TRBV7-9 and TRBJ1-1, with D maybe TRBD1 (5 bases). There are 14 residues in the CDR3. The V gene's germline CDR1 is SEHNR and CDR2 FQNEAQ (reference sequence). Trimming left V 7 bases short and J 4 bases short, with 16 bases between. The CDR3 spells CASTSLAGGTEAFF. CDR3 DNA sequence: TGTGCCAGCACATCACTGGCGGGGGGCACTGAAGCTTTCTTT.

Only one count was recorded for this clone. The chain employs TRBV19 and TRBJ2-3, with 14 bases aligning to TRBD2. Germline V gene sequence: CDR1 LNHDA, CDR2 SQIVND (reference sequence). V dropped 1 base and J dropped 5; count of bases not matched to a gene: 11. The CDR3 has 19 residues. The CDR3 nucleotides are TGTGCCAGTAGTATAGCCCCTCCGACTAGCGGGGGGGCCGTAGATACGCAGTATTTT. It is translated as CASSIAPPTSGGAVDTQYF. The variable domain in full, completed from reference TRBV19 and TRBJ2-3, reads DGGITQSPKYLFRKEGQNVTLSCEQNLNHDAMYWYRQDPGQGLRLIYYSQIVNDFQKGDIAEGYSVSREKKESFPLTVTSAQKNPTAFYLCASSIAPPTSGGAVDTQYFGPGTRLTVL.

The V call is TRBV3-1 (or the pseudogene TRBV3-2), the J call TRBJ2-5, with a possible D match to TRBD2 (6 bases). Germline CDR1 is LGHDT and CDR2 is YNNKEL (reference sequence). The CDR3 spans 15 residues. Trimming cost V 0 bases and J 3 bases, with 11 bases left between them. The CDR3 nucleotides are TGTGCCAGCAGCCAAGACCCCGGAGGGGAAGAGACCCAGTACTTC. It is translated as CASSQDPGGEETQYF.

This chain joins TRBV6-1 and TRBJ1-1; perhaps TRBD1 as D (6 bases). Germline V gene data show CDR1 as MNHNS and CDR2 as SASEGT. V shed 3 bases and J shed 7 bases, with 15 bases lying between them. This CDR3 comprises 14 residues. The CDR3: CASSDQGPEVEAFF. The CDR3 nucleotides read TGTGCCAGCAGTGACCAGGGGCCCGAGGTTGAAGCTTTCTTT.

The genes are TRBV3-1 (or the pseudogene TRBV3-2) and TRBJ1-2; a weak D match, TRBD1 (6 bases). The CDR3 contains 15 residues. Germline CDR1 is LGHDT and CDR2 is YNNKEL (reference sequence). Trimming removed 0 bases from V and 6 bases from J, with 14 bases in between. The DNA for the CDR3 is TGTGCCAGCAGCCAAGAAGGCGGGGGCGCGAATGGCTACACCTTC. Protein product: CASSQEGGGANGYTF.

The CDR3 region is CASSRVVQGAGEQYF. Written as DNA, the CDR3 is TGTGCCAGCTCCCGTGTGGTACAGGGGGCAGGAGAGCAGTACTTC. The chain employs TRBV6-5 and TRBJ2-7; 9 nucleotides line up with TRBD1. V lost 8 bases and J lost 7; bases outside the gene matches: 15. This CDR3 spans 15 amino acids. CDR1 is MNHEY, CDR2 SVGAGI, per germline.

The rearrangement links TRBV10-2 to TRBJ2-7; D ambiguous. CDR1 is WSHSY and CDR2 is SAAADI in the germline V gene. V was trimmed by 1 base and J by 7 bases, leaving 5 bases between them. The CDR3 length is 11 residues. This CDR3 is CASSEFSEQYF. DNA for the CDR3: TGCGCCAGCAGTGAGTTCTCAGAGCAGTACTTC.

The gene calls are TRBV30 and TRBJ1-4; TRBD1 matches at 8 bases. This CDR3 contains 15 residues. With 8 bases clipped from V and 5 bases from J, the junction kept 13 bases outside the gene matches. Germline CDR1 and CDR2: GTSNPN and SVGIG (reference sequence). CDR3 in DNA: TGTGCCGTGAACCAATTGGGACAGGAGAATGAAAAACTGTTTTTT. Translated, it gives CAVNQLGQENEKLFF. Full variable domain (rest looked up from reference TRBV30 and TRBJ1-4): SQTIHQWPATLVQPVGSPLSLECTVEGTSNPNLYWYRQAAGRGLQLLFYSVGIGQISSEVPQNLSASRPQDRQFILSSKKLLLSDSGFYLCAVNQLGQENEKLFFGSGTQLSVL.

The chain joins TRBV19 to TRBJ1-5; a weak D match, TRBD1 (5 bases). The germline V and J ends were trimmed by 3 bases and 2 bases, with 14 bases remaining between them. Germline CDR1 is LNHDA and CDR2 is SQIVND (reference sequence). This CDR3 comprises 16 residues. In nucleotides, the CDR3 is TGTGCCAGTAGTATTCTGGGGGAGGGAGGCAATCAGCCCCAGCATTTT. Translation gives CASSILGEGGNQPQHF.

The chain links TRBV9 to TRBJ1-5; D uncertain. The CDR3 spans 14 residues. CDR1 and CDR2 from the germline V gene are SGDLS and YYNGEE. V shed 0 bases and J shed 2 bases, with 6 bases lying between them. CDR3 sequence reads: CASSVGGGNQPQHF. In DNA form, the CDR3 reads TGTGCCAGCAGCGTAGGTGGGGGCAATCAGCCCCAGCATTTT. The variable domain in full, completed from reference TRBV9 and TRBJ1-5, reads DSGVTQTPKHLITATGQRVTLRCSPRSGDLSVYWYQQSLDQGLQFLIQYYNGEERAKGNILERFSAQQFPDLHSELNLSSLELGDSALYFCASSVGGGNQPQHFGDGTRLSIL.

The chain links TRBV6-6 to TRBJ1-1; D is ambiguous. Trimming took off 6 bases at V and 6 bases at J, with 11 bases between the two ends. Germline V gives CDR1 MNHNY, CDR2 SVGAGI (reference sequence). This CDR3 comprises 12 residues. Written as DNA, the CDR3 is TGTGCCAGCAGCTATAGAGGCCCTGAAGCTTTCTTT. Its translation: CASSYRGPEAFF.

The chain employs TRBV6-1 and TRBJ2-1, with D perhaps TRBD1 or TRBD2 (5 bases each). This CDR3 has 16 residues. V lost 4 bases to trimming and J lost 4 bases, with 17 bases between them. CDR1 is MNHNS, CDR2 SASEGT, per germline. CDR3 bases: TGTGCCAGCAGTGGGGACGGGTCGAGGGTATACAATGAGCAGTTCTTC. This encodes CASSGDGSRVYNEQFF.

The gene calls are TRBV5-4 and TRBJ2-7; D is uncertain. The V and J ends lost 4 bases and 4 bases respectively, with 6 bases between them. The CDR3 spans 11 residues. CDR1 is SGHNT, CDR2 YYREEE, per germline (reference sequence). Written as DNA, the CDR3 is TGTGCCAGCAGCGGGGAATACGAGCAGTACTTC. As protein: CASSGEYEQYF. Full variable domain (missing parts from reference TRBV5-4 and TRBJ2-7): ETGVTQSPTHLIKTRGQQVTLRCSSQSGHNTVSWYQQALGQGPQFIFQYYREEENGRGNFPPRFSGLQFPNYSSELNVNALELDDSALYLCASSGEYEQYFGPGTRLTVT.

Remarks on this clone: An end of the junction does not agree with germline; a read error may underlie this. V gene TRBV7-9 combines with J gene TRBJ2-2; D gene ambiguous. Germline loops: CDR1 SEHNR, CDR2 FQNEAQ (reference sequence). The CDR3 sequence is 13 residues long. The CDR3 region is CASRFRNTGELFF. CDR3 DNA sequence: TGTGCCAGCCGCTTCAGGAACACCGGGGAGCTGTTTTTT.